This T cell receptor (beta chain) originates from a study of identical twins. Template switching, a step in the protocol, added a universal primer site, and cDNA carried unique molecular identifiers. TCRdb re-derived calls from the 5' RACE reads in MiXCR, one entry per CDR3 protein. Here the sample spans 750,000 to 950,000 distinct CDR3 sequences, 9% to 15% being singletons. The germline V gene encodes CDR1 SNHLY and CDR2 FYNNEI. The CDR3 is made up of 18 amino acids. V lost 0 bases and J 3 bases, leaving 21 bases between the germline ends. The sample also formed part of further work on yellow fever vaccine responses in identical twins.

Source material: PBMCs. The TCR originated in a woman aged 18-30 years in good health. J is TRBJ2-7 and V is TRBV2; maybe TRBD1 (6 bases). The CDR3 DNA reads TGTGCCAGCAGTGAAGCGCTTCAGGGTTTTAGGGGGAGCTACGAGCAGTACTTC. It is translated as CASSEALQGFRGSYEQYF.